The 20 T cell receptor beta chains given below trace back to one sample, sequenced in a study of graft-versus-host responses after intestinal transplantation. For these receptors, no antigen is known. Data came from immunoSEQ multiplex PCR; TCRdb stores just in-frame clones and leaves some out. The sample lists roughly 120,000 clones, 85% to 95% occurring once. Sequenced here: unstimulated CD8+ T cells sorted from spleen or lymph node cells, sampled before transplant. The receptors come from a human donor who was the organ donor for an intestinal transplant.

V is TRBV6-5 and J is TRBJ2-1; a weak D match, TRBD1 (6 bases). The CDR3 sequence is 14 residues long. Trimming pared 5 bases from V and 9 bases from J, leaving 17 bases between. Germline V gene data show CDR1 as MNHEY and CDR2 as SVGAGI. The CDR3 is CASSALVGGVEQFF. Written as DNA, the CDR3 is TGTGCCAGCAGTGCCCTGGTAGGGGGTGTTGAGCAGTTCTTC.

This clone showed up just once. This chain uses TRBV5-1 with TRBJ2-2; D is unresolved. CDR1 is SGHRS, CDR2 YFSETQ, per germline. V lost 4 bases to trimming and J lost 5 bases, with 9 bases between them. This CDR3 region has 13 residues. The CDR3 sequence: CASSAPQTGELFF. In DNA, the CDR3 is TGCGCCAGCAGCGCCCCTCAAACCGGGGAGCTGTTTTTT.

This sequence joins TRBV7-8 and TRBJ1-5; D is unresolved. Germline CDR1 reads SGHVS; CDR2 reads FQNEAQ. The V end lost 1 base, the J end lost 3 bases, and 10 bases lay between the germline ends. This CDR3 spans 15 amino acids. The CDR3 is CASSLGSGVNQPQHF. As DNA, the CDR3 is TGTGCCAGCAGCTTAGGTTCCGGAGTCAATCAGCCCCAGCATTTT.

This rearrangement joins TRBV5-1 to TRBJ2-7, with D perhaps TRBD1 (5 bases). CDR3 length: 14 residues. V gave up 2 bases and J gave up 0 bases, with 9 bases separating them. Germline V CDR1 and CDR2: SGHRS, YFSETQ. CDR3 bases: TGCGCCAGCAGCTTAGGACATAGCTCCTACGAGCAGTACTTC. This encodes CASSLGHSSYEQYF.

This chain uses TRBV5-6 with TRBJ2-7, with no clear D. The CDR3 covers 13 residues. Trimming removed 2 bases from V and 1 base from J, with 7 bases in between. CDR1 is SGHDT and CDR2 is YYEEEE in the germline V gene. The CDR3 DNA follows: TGTGCCAGCAGCTTCTGGCCTTCCTACGAGCAGTACTTC. Amino acids: CASSFWPSYEQYF. The full variable domain, its missing parts supplied by reference TRBV5-6 and TRBJ2-7, is DAGVTQSPTHLIKTRGQQVTLRCSPKSGHDTVSWYQQALGQGPQFIFQYYEEEERQRGNFPDRFSGHQFPNYSSELNVNALLLGDSALYLCASSFWPSYEQYFGPGTRLTVT.

This chain joins TRBV15 and TRBJ1-2, with TRBD1 identical over 8 bases. V shed 0 bases and J 8 bases; nucleotides not matched to a gene: 14. The CDR3 length is 17 residues. Germline V gene data show CDR1 as LNHNV and CDR2 as YYDKDF (reference sequence). The DNA of the CDR3 is TGTGCCACCAGCAGAGATCTCGGGGTACAGGGGGAGATGGGCTACACCTTC. Translation: CATSRDLGVQGEMGYTF.

This chain links TRBV5-1 with TRBJ2-7; 7 bases line up with TRBD2. The length of the CDR3 is 15 residues. Trimming took 0 bases from V and 4 from J; bases not matched to a gene: 7. Germline V gene lookup returns CDR1 SGHRS and CDR2 YFSETQ. The CDR3 coding sequence is TGCGCCAGCAGCTTGGCGGCTAGCGGATATTACGAGCAGTACTTC. It codes for CASSLAASGYYEQYF.

The genes are TRBV23-1 and TRBJ1-5; no clear D. TRBV23-1 is designated an ORF whose function remains uncertain. This CDR3 region has 15 residues. Trimming took off 0 bases at V and 9 bases at J, with 15 bases between the two ends. The CDR3 loop reads CASSQSHGNRWPQHF. CDR3 sequence (DNA): TGCGCCAGCAGTCAATCGCACGGGAATAGGTGGCCCCAGCATTTT.

The J gene is TRBJ2-7, the V gene TRBV4-3; D gene ambiguous. Germline-derived CDR1 and CDR2 are LGHNA and YSLEER. Trimming took 0 bases from V and 3 from J, leaving 12 bases between them. The CDR3 loop spans 15 amino acids. CDR3 in amino acids: CASSQEVRTNYEQYF. CDR3 coding DNA: TGCGCCAGCAGCCAAGAGGTCAGGACCAACTACGAGCAGTACTTC.

This rearrangement joins TRBV10-3 to TRBJ2-3; 11 bases match TRBD2. J gave up 5 bases and V 3 bases, and 4 bases lay outside the gene matches. The length of the CDR3 is 15 residues. The germline CDR1 and CDR2 sequences are ENHRY and SYGVKD. The CDR3, as DNA: TGTGCCATCAGTGAAATAGCGGGAGGGCAAGATACGCAGTATTTT. It codes for CAISEIAGGQDTQYF.

The chain has TRBV5-1 and TRBJ2-7; D is unclear. CDR1 SGHRS and CDR2 YFSETQ come from the germline V gene. CDR3 length: 13 residues. Trimming shortened V by 2 bases and J by 2 bases, and 8 bases separated the two germline ends. In nucleotides, the CDR3 is TGCGCCAGCAGCTTCCGTACCCCCTACGAGCAGTACTTC. Translating it yields CASSFRTPYEQYF.

The gene calls are TRBV5-8 and TRBJ2-3; a weak D match, TRBD2 (6 bases). This CDR3 comprises 17 residues. Germline-derived CDR1 and CDR2 are SGHTS and YDEGEE. V lost 3 bases, J lost 0 bases, and 17 bases lay in between. In DNA form, the CDR3 reads TGTGCCAGCAGCTGGGGGGTAGCCTATCCCAGCACAGATACGCAGTATTTT. Translated, it gives CASSWGVAYPSTDTQYF.

This chain uses TRBV9 with TRBJ2-5, with D unclear. The germline gives CDR1 SGDLS, CDR2 YYNGEE. This CDR3 contains 14 residues. Trimming left V 0 bases short and J 4 bases short, with 10 bases between. CDR3 residues: CASSVGTARETQYF. The CDR3 nucleotides are TGTGCCAGCAGCGTAGGCACAGCTAGAGAGACCCAGTACTTC.

This chain joins TRBV5-8 and TRBJ2-3, with D unresolved. The CDR3 covers 17 residues. V was cut by 9 bases and J by 1 base, with 24 bases left in between. Germline V gene lookup returns CDR1 SGHTS and CDR2 YDEGEE. CDR3 residues: CANNPYRETVGTDTQYF. The DNA of the CDR3 is TGTGCCAACAACCCATATAGGGAAACGGTAGGCACAGATACGCAGTATTTT.

The chain combines TRBV29-1 with TRBJ2-1; 7 nucleotides agree with TRBD1. CDR3 size: 14 residues. From germline, CDR1 is SQVTM and CDR2 ANQGSEA. Trimming at V came to 1 base and at J to 4 bases, leaving 4 bases not matched to a gene. Here the CDR3 reads CSVEGTDRYNEQFF. DNA for the CDR3: TGCAGCGTTGAAGGCACGGACAGGTACAATGAGCAGTTCTTC.

The chain is built from TRBV4-3 and TRBJ2-2; no firm D call. Trimming stripped 2 bases from V and 4 bases from J, with 2 bases between. This CDR3 has 12 amino acids. Germline-derived CDR1 and CDR2 are LGHNA and YSLEER. The CDR3 here is CASSQSTGELFF. The DNA of the CDR3 is TGCGCCAGCAGCCAATCCACCGGGGAGCTGTTTTTT.

V gene TRBV7-9 combines with J gene TRBJ2-1, with a possible D match to TRBD2 (5 bases). V was cut by 4 bases and J by 12 bases, with 13 bases left in between. CDR1 is SEHNR, CDR2 FQNEAQ, per germline (reference sequence). This CDR3 contains 12 residues. This CDR3 reads CASSSGSVGQFF. CDR3 in DNA: TGTGCCAGCAGCTCGGGGTCCGTGGGGCAGTTCTTC.

The rearrangement joins TRBV19 to TRBJ2-1; D is perhaps TRBD2 (5 bases). CDR1 and CDR2 from the germline V gene are LNHDA and SQIVND (reference sequence). Trimming took 3 bases from V and 5 from J, leaving 14 bases between them. The CDR3 has 15 amino acids. The CDR3 DNA reads TGTGCCAGTAGTATCTGGGCTAGCCCCGACAATGAGCAGTTCTTC. Amino acid sequence: CASSIWASPDNEQFF.

The chain combines TRBV9 with TRBJ2-2; D is perhaps TRBD2 (5 bases). The length of the CDR3 is 15 residues. Germline V lookup: CDR1 SGDLS, CDR2 YYNGEE. V was clipped by 3 bases and J by 6 bases, with 15 bases between them. The CDR3 nucleotides read TGTGCCAGCAGCGCACCCTCTAGCTCCCCCGGGGAGCTGTTTTTT. This codes for CASSAPSSSPGELFF.

The chain employs TRBV7-8 and TRBJ2-5; 9 positions agree with TRBD2. The J call may be mistaken, given a closer DNA end match to TRBJ2-7. The CDR3 has 19 amino acids. Germline CDR1 SGHVS, CDR2 FQNEAQ. CDR3 bases: TGTGCCAGCATGCCCCAAGGAGGGCGGGAGGGTATAGGGGCCTACGAGCAGTACTTC. Its protein product is CASMPQGGREGIGAYEQYF.